This is a list of T cell receptor beta chains from one sample in a study of cytomegalovirus exposure and HLA in healthy donors. Assay used: immunoSEQ multiplex PCR; TCRdb lists only in-frame clones, some missing. The table includes about 190,000 clones, more than 75% detected once. Input material: PBMCs. The receptors originated from a man aged 25-45 years in good health and CMV-seronegative. CDR3s leave out the opening cysteine and the closing phenylalanine or tryptophan. Rows may omit the clone size; those that give it use once, few, many or a size class.

clone size	V gene	J gene	CDR3 protein
-	TRBV7-9	TRBJ2-1	ASSSPGLAYNEQF
-	TRBV19	TRBJ1-4	ATKTGERPNEKLF
-	TRBV28	TRBJ1-6	ASSSRQGAVSPLH
few	TRBV4-1	TRBJ1-2	ASSRLGTNGYT
-	TRBV28	TRBJ2-2	ASSPDLRGGLNTGELF
-	TRBV14	TRBJ2-7	ASSSGQGLYEQY
few	TRBV27	TRBJ2-1	ASSLDGGNADEQF
-	TRBV27	TRBJ2-7	ASSSRTSGGGYEQY
-	TRBV9	TRBJ2-3	ASSVVEGRSPSY
-	TRBV6-5	TRBJ1-6	ASSPRRHSPLH
-	TRBV28	TRBJ2-7	ASSLATGGASAPGP
-	TRBV28	TRBJ2-2	ASSSQGSVFDIGELF
few	TRBV7-8	TRBJ1-4	ASSLGQGYIATNEKLF
once	TRBV20-1	TRBJ1-1	SARLAVAF
-	TRBV19	TRBJ2-7	ASRLDSNSYEQY
once	TRBV29-1	TRBJ2-3	SVRTSGRGNTQY
-	TRBV7-8	TRBJ1-4	ASSRGTGGSEKLF
-	TRBV19	TRBJ2-2	ASSPYTGELF
once	TRBV5-5	TRBJ2-2	ASSVGQGASYAGELF
-	TRBV6-5	TRBJ1-2	ASSYSKSDTYGYT
-	TRBV4-3	TRBJ2-2	ASSHGTGDRTGELF
-	TRBV15	TRBJ1-6	ATSRAGGRRDSPLH
-	TRBV4-1	TRBJ2-1	ASSQEQWRGEQF
-	TRBV2	TRBJ2-2	ASRLLAGAGGELF
-	TRBV18	TRBJ2-7	ASSPPGQPTYEQY
-	TRBV4-3	TRBJ2-3	ASSQDGAGGTDTQY
-	TRBV7-9	TRBJ1-2	ASSLLQGLDYGYT
-	TRBV7-7	TRBJ2-1	ASTSGTSGIAGEQF
few	TRBV6-1	TRBJ1-5	ASSADRNNQPQH
-	TRBV29-1	TRBJ2-4	SAIRQGRKNIQY
-	TRBV5-1	TRBJ2-7	ASGLTKSSYEQY
once	TRBV10-3	TRBJ2-1	AISDRDYNEQF
-	TRBV11-2	TRBJ2-2	ASSLASGTGELF
-	TRBV5-4	-	ASSPPGAGNYEQY
-	TRBV28	-	ASSIITSVPGQGWRPYEQY
-	TRBV6-1	TRBJ2-7	ASSDRRRSYEQY
-	TRBV7-2	TRBJ1-1	ASSFTPTGSTEAF
-	TRBV7-9	TRBJ1-1	ASSPPAGGLEAF
-	TRBV7-9	TRBJ2-5	SSSPGQPQETQY
-	TRBV27	TRBJ1-1	ASSSLDSNTEAF
-	TRBV6-6	TRBJ2-7	ASRPRVSNEQY
-	TRBV4-1	TRBJ1-3	ASSQPRWKGAAGNTIY